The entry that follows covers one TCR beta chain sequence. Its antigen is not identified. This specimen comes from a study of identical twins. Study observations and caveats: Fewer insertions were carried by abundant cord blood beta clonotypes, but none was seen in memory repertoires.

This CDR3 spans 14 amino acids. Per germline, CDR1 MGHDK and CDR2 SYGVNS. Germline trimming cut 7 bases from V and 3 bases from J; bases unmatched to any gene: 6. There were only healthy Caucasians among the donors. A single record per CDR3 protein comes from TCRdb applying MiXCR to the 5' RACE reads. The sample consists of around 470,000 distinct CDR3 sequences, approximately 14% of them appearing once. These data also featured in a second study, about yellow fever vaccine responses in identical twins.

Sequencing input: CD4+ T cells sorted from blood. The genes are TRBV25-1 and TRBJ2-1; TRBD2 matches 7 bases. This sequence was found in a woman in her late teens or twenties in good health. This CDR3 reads CASTRAGDYNEQFF. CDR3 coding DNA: TGTGCCAGCACCCGGGCGGGGGACTACAATGAGCAGTTCTTC.